This T cell receptor (beta chain) was profiled in a study of chemoradiotherapy in HPV16-positive cancers. Germline V gene data show CDR1 as SGHNT and CDR2 as YYREEE (reference sequence). J lost 5 bases, V lost 0 bases, and 5 bases had no gene match. This CDR3 is 15 amino acids long. Worth noting for this clone: The antigen is unknown.

This table comes from immunoSEQ multiplex PCR, and its TCRdb copy is limited to in-frame clones, with some not included. The sample records roughly 880 clones, around 87% being singletons. Findings and caveats of the study: Candidate HPV-specific clones and E7-related TCR motifs grew in tumor during treatment.

Samples were taken several times over chemoradiotherapy. The material was tumor tissue, obtained from a patient who underwent chemoradiotherapy. The gene calls are TRBV5-4 and TRBJ1-5, with 7 nucleotides matching TRBD1. The origin of this receptor is a human donor with HPV-associated anogenital cancer. The CDR3 DNA sequence: TGTGCCAGCAGCTTGGACGGACAGGATCATCAGCCCCAGCATTTT. Amino acid sequence: CASSLDGQDHQPQHF.